This T cell receptor (beta chain) came from a study of OX40 agonist ivuxolimab in advanced cancers. Profiling relied on immunoSEQ multiplex PCR, and the TCRdb table lists in-frame clones only, not all of them. Counted here are roughly 34,000 clones, roughly 82% occurring once; the ten biggest clones make up approximately 12%. In germline, CDR1 is SGHRS, CDR2 YFSETQ. Deletions cut 0 bases from V and 0 bases from J, with 10 bases between. CDR3 size: 16 residues. The clonotype was recovered from an adult with an advanced solid tumor such as melanoma, head and neck, liver or kidney cancer. V is TRBV5-1 and J is TRBJ2-1, with no clear D. Sequences were derived from CD4+ or CD8+ T cells sorted from blood, sampled in a trial of the OX40 agonist ivuxolimab. CDR3 coding DNA: TGCGCCAGCAGCTTGGCCGGCTTGAGCTCCTACAATGAGCAGTTCTTC. The encoded protein is CASSLAGLSSYNEQFF.